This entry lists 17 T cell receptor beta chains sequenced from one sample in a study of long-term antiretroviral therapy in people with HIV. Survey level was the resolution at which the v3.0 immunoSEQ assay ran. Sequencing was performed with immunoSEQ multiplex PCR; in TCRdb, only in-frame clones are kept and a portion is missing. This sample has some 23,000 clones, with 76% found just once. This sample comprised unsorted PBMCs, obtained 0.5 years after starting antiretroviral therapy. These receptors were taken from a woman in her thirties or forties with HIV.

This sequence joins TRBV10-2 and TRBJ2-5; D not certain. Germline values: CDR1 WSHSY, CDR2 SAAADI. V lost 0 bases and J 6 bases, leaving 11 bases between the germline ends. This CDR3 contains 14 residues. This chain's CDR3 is CASSESEGWKTQYF. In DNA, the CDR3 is TGCGCCAGCAGTGAGTCGGAAGGGTGGAAGACCCAGTACTTC.

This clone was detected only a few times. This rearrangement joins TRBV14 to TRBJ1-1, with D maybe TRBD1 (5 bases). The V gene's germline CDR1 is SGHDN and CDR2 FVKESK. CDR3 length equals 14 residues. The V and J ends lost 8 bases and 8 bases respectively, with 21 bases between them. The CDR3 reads CASPPVMLTAEAFF. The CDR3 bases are TGTGCCAGCCCCCCGGTGATGTTGACAGCAGAAGCTTTCTTT. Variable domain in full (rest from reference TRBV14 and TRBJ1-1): EAGVTQFPSHSVIEKGQTVTLRCDPISGHDNLYWYRRVMGKEIKFLLHFVKESKQDESGMPNNRFLAERTGGTYSTLKVQPAELEDSGVYFCASPPVMLTAEAFFGQGTRLTVV.

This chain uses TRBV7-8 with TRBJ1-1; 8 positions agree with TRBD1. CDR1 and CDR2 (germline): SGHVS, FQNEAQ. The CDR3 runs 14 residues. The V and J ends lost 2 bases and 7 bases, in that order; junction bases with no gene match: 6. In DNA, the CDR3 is TGTGCCAGCAGCTTACGGACAGGGAACGTTGAAGCTTTCTTT. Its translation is CASSLRTGNVEAFF. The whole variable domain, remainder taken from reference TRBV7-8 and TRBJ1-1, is GAGVSQSPRYKVAKRGQDVALRCDPISGHVSLFWYQQALGQGPEFLTYFQNEAQLDKSGLPSDRFFAERPEGSVSTLKIQRTQQEDSAVYLCASSLRTGNVEAFFGQGTRLTVV.

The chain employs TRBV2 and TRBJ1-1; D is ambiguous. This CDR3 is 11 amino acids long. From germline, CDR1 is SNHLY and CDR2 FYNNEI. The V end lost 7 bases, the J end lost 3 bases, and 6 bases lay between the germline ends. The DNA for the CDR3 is TGTGCCAGCATCCTGTACACTGAAGCTTTCTTT. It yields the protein CASILYTEAFF.

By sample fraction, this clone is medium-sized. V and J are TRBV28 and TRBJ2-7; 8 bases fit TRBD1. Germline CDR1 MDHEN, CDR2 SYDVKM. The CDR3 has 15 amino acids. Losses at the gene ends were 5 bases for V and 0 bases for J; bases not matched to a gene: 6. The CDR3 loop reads CASSPRTGNSYEQYF. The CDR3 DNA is TGTGCCAGCAGTCCCCGGACAGGGAACTCCTACGAGCAGTACTTC. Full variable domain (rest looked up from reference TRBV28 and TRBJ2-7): DVKVTQSSRYLVKRTGEKVFLECVQDMDHENMFWYRQDPGLGLRLIYFSYDVKMKEKGDIPEGYSVSREKKERFSLILESASTNQTSMYLCASSPRTGNSYEQYFGPGTRLTVT.

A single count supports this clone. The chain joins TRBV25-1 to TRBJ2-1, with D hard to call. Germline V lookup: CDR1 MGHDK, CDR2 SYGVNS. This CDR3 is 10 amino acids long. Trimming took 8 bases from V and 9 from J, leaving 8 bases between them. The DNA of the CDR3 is TGTGCCAGCGGATCGGGTGAGCAGTTCTTC. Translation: CASGSGEQFF.

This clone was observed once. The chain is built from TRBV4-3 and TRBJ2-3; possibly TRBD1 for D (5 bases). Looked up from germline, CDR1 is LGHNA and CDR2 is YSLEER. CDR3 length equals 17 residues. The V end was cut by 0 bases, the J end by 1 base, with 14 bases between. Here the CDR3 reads CASSQDPGPRGTDTQYF. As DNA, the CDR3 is TGCGCCAGCAGCCAAGACCCAGGTCCCAGGGGCACAGATACGCAGTATTTT.

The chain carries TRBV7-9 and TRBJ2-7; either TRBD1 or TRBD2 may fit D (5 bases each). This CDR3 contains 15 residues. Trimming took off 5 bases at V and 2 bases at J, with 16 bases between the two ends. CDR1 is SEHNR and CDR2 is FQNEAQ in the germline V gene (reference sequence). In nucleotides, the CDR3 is TGTGCCAGCAGCCCCGCCGGGACGGTACCCTACGAGCAGTACTTC. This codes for CASSPAGTVPYEQYF.

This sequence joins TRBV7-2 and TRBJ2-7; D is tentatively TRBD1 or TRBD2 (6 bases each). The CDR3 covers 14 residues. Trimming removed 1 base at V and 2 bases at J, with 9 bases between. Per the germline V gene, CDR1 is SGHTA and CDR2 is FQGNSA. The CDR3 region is CASSLERGAYEQYF. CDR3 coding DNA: TGTGCCAGCAGCTTAGAGAGGGGGGCCTACGAGCAGTACTTC.

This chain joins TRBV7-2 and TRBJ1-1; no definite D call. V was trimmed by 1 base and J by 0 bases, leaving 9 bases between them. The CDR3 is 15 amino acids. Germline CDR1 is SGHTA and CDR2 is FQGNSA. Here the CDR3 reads CASSLEPGMNTEAFF. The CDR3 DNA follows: TGTGCCAGCAGCTTAGAACCGGGGATGAACACTGAAGCTTTCTTT.

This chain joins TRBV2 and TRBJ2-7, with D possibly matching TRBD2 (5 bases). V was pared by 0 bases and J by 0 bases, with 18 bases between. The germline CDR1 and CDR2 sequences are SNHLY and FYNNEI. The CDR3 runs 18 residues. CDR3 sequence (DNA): TGTGCCAGCAGTGAAGCGACAAGACGGGATCCTCACTCCTACGAGCAGTACTTC. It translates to CASSEATRRDPHSYEQYF. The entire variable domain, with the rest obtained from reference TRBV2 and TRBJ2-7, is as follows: EPEVTQTPSHQVTQMGQEVILRCVPISNHLYFYWYRQILGQKVEFLVSFYNNEISEKSEIFDDQFSVERPDGSNFTLKIRSTKLEDSAMYFCASSEATRRDPHSYEQYFGPGTRLTVT.

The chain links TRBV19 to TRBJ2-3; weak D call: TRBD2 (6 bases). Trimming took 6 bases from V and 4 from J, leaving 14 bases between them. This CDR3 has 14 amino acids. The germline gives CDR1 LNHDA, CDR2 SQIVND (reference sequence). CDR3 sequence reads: CASSKGLGADTQYF. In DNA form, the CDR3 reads TGTGCCAGTAGCAAGGGACTGGGGGCAGATACGCAGTATTTT.

CDR3 residues: CASSSLPRNEKLFF. CDR3 nucleotides: TGTGCCAGCAGCTCACTGCCGAGGAATGAAAAACTGTTTTTT. The chain has TRBV11-2 and TRBJ1-4; D gene ambiguous. The germline CDR1 and CDR2 sequences are SGHAT and FQNNGV. V lost 4 bases to trimming and J lost 5 bases, with 11 bases between them. This CDR3 comprises 14 residues.

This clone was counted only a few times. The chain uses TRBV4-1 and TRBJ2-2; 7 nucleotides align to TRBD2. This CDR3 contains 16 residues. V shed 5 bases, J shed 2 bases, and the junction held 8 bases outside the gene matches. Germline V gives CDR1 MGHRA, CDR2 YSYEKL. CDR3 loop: CASSYGASGNTGELFF. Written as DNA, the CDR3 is TGCGCCAGCAGCTATGGGGCTAGCGGAAACACCGGGGAGCTGTTTTTT.

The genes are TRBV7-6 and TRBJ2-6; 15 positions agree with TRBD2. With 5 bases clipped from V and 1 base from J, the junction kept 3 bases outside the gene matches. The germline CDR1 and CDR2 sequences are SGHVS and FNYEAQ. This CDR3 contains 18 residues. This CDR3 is CASSPGLAGGSGANVLTF. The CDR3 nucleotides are TGTGCCAGCAGCCCTGGACTAGCGGGGGGGTCTGGGGCCAACGTCCTGACTTTC. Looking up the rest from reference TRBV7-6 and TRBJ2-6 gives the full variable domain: GAGVSQSPRYKVTKRGQDVALRCDPISGHVSLYWYRQALGQGPEFLTYFNYEAQQDKSGLPNDRFSAERPEGSISTLTIQRTEQRDSAMYRCASSPGLAGGSGANVLTFGAGSRLTVL.

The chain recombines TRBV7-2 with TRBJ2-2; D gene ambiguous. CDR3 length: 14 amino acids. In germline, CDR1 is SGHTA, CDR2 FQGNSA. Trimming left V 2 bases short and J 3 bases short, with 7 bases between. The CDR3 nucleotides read TGTGCCAGCAGCTTAATTCTTGACACCGGGGAGCTGTTTTTT. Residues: CASSLILDTGELFF. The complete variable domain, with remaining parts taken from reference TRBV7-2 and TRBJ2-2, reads GAGVSQSPSNKVTEKGKDVELRCDPISGHTALYWYRQSLGQGLEFLIYFQGNSAPDKSGLPSDRFSAERTGGSVSTLTIQRTQQEDSAVYLCASSLILDTGELFFGEGSRLTVL.

CDR3 in DNA: TGCGCCAGCAGCCTGACTAGCGGGGGATTCACAGATACGCAGTATTTT. Protein: CASSLTSGGFTDTQYF. V gene TRBV5-1 combines with J gene TRBJ2-3; 12 positions match TRBD2. V trimming: 4 bases; J trimming: 2 bases; junction bases outside the gene matches: 5. The CDR3 sequence is 16 residues long. The germline CDR1 and CDR2 sequences are SGHRS and YFSETQ.